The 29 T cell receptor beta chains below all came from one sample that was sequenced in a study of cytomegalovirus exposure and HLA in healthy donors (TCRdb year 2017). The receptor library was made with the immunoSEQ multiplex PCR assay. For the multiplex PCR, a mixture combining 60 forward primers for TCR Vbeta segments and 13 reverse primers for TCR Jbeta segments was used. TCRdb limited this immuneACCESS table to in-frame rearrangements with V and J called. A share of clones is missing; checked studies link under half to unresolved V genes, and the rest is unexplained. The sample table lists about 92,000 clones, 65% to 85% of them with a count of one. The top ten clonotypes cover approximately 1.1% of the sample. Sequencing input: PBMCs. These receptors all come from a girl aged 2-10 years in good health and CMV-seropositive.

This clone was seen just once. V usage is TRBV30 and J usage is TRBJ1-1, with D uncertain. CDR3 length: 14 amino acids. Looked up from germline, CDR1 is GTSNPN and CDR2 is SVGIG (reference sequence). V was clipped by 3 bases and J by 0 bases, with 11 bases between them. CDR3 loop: CAWSAEPLNTEAFF. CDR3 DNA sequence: TGTGCCTGGAGCGCGGAGCCCCTGAACACTGAAGCTTTCTTT.

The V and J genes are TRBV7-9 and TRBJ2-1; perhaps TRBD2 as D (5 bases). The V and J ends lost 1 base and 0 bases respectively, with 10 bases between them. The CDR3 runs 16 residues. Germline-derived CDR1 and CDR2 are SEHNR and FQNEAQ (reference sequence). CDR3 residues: CASSLGVAPSYNEQFF. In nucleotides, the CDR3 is TGTGCCAGCAGCTTAGGGGTAGCGCCCTCCTACAATGAGCAGTTCTTC.

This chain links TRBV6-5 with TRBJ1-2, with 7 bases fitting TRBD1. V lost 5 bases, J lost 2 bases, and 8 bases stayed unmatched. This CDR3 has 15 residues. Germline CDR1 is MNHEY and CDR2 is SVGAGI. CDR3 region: CASSRLTGLNYGYTF. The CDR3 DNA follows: TGTGCCAGCAGTAGACTGACAGGGTTAAACTATGGCTACACCTTC.

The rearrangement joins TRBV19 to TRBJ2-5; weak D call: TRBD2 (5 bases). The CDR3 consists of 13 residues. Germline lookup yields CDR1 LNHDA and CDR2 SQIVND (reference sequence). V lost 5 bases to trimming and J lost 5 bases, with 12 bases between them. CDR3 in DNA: TGTGCCAGTAGTGCTAGCTTTTCGGAGACCCAGTACTTC. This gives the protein CASSASFSETQYF.

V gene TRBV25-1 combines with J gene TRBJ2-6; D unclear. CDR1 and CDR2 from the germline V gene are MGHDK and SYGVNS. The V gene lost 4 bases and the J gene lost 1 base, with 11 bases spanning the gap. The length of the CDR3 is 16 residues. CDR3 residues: CASSVISGSGANVLTF. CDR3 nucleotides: TGTGCCAGCAGTGTTATATCGGGTTCTGGGGCCAACGTCCTGACTTTC.

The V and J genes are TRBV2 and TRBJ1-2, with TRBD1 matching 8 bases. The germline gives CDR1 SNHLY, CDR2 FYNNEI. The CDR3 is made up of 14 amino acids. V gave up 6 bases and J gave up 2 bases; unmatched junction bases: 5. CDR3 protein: CASSQDRVNYGYTF. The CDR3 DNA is TGTGCCAGCAGCCAGGACAGGGTGAACTATGGCTACACCTTC.

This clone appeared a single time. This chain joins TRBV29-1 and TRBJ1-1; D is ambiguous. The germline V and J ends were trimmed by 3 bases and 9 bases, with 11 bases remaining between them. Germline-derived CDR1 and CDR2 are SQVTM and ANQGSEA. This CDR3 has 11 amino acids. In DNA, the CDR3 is TGCAGCGTTGAGTTGGCGGGGAAAGCTTTCTTT. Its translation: CSVELAGKAFF. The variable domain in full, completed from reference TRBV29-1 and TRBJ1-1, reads SAVISQKPSRDICQRGTSLTIQCQVDSQVTMMFWYRQQPGQSLTLIATANQGSEATYESGFVIDKFPISRPNLTFSTLTVSNMSPEDSSIYLCSVELAGKAFFGQGTRLTVV.

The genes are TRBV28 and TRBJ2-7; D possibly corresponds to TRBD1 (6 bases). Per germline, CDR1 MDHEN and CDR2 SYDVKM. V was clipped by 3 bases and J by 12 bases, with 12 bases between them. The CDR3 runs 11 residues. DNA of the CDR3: TGTGCCAGCAGTTTTGAGGGACACCCGTACTTC. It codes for CASSFEGHPYF.

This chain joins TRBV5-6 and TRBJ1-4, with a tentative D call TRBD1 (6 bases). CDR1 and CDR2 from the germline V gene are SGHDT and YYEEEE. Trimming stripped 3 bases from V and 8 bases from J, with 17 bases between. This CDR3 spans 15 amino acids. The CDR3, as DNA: TGTGCCAGCAGCTATAGGGGGTTGATGGACGAAAAACTGTTTTTT. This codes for CASSYRGLMDEKLFF.

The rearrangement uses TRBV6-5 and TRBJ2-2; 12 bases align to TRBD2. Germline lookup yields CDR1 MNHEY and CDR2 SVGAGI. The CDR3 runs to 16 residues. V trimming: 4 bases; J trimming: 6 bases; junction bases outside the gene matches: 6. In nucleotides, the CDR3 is TGTGCCAGCAGTTCTAGCGGGAGGGCCTCGGCCGGGGAGCTGTTTTTT. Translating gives CASSSSGRASAGELFF.

The CDR3 bases are TGTGCCACCAGTATAAACATGAACACTGAAGCTTTCTTT. It is translated as CATSINMNTEAFF. The rearrangement joins TRBV7-9 to TRBJ1-1; D gene uncertain. Trimming took off 10 bases at V and 0 bases at J, with 12 bases between the two ends. CDR3 size: 13 residues. In germline, CDR1 is SEHNR, CDR2 FQNEAQ (reference sequence).

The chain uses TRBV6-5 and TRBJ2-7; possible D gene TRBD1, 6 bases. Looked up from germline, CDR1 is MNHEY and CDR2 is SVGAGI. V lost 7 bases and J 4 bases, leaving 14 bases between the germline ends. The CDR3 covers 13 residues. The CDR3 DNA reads TGTGCCAGCAACCCGACAGGTCCATACGAGCAGTACTTC. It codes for CASNPTGPYEQYF.

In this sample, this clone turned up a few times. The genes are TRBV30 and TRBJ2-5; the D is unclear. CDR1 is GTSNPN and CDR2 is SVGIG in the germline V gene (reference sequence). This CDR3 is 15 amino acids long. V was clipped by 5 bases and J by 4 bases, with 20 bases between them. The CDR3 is CAWALGSTLRETQYF. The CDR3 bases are TGTGCCTGGGCCCTAGGATCTACCTTGAGAGAGACCCAGTACTTC.

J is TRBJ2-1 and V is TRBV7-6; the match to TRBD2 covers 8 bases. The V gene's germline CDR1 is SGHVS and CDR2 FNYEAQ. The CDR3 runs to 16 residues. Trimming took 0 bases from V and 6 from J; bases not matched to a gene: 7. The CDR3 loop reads CASSLAAGVGINEQFF. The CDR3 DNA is TGTGCCAGCAGCTTAGCAGCGGGAGTCGGGATCAATGAGCAGTTCTTC.

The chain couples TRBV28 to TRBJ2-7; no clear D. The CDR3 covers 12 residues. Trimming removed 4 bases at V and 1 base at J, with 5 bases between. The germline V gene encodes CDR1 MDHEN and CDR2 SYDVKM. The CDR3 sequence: CASSSQSYEQYF. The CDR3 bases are TGTGCCAGCAGTTCACAATCCTACGAGCAGTACTTC.

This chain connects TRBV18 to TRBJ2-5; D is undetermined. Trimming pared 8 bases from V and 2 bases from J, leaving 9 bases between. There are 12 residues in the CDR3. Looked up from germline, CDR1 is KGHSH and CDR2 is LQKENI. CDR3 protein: CASLGEQETQYF. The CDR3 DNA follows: TGTGCCAGCCTTGGAGAGCAAGAGACCCAGTACTTC.

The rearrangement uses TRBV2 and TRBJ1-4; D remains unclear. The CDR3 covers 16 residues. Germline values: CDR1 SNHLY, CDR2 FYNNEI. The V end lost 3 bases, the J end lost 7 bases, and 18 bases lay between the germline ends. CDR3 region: CASSDSSRPGPEKLFF. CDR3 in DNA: TGTGCCAGCAGTGACTCGAGTCGCCCAGGTCCTGAAAAACTGTTTTTT.

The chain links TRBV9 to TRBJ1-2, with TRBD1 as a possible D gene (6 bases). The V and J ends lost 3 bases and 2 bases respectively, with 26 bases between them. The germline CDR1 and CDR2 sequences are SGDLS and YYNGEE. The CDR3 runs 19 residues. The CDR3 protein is CASSGTPGDTPSRNYGYTF. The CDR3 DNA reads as TGTGCCAGCAGCGGAACACCCGGGGACACCCCATCGAGAAACTATGGCTACACCTTC.

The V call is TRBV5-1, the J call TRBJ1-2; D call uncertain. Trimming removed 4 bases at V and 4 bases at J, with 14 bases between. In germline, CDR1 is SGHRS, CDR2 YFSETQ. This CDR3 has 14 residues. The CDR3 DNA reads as TGCGCCAGCAGCCCGTGGCGGCTGTTCTATGGCTACACCTTC. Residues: CASSPWRLFYGYTF.

The DNA for the CDR3 is TGTGCCAGCAAGCCCGGGAGGGCCGACACCGGGGAGCTGTTTTTT. Protein sequence: CASKPGRADTGELFF. The chain recombines TRBV7-8 with TRBJ2-2, with TRBD2 matching 8 bases. V lost 7 bases to trimming and J lost 3 bases; unmatched junction nucleotides: 7. The germline V gene has CDR1 SGHVS and CDR2 FQNEAQ. CDR3 length: 15 residues.

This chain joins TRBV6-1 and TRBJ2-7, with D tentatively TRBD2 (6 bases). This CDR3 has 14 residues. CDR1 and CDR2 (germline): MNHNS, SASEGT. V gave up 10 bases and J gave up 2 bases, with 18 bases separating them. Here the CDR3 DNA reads TGTGCCATACCGCAGGCGGGGAATACCTACGAGCAGTACTTC. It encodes CAIPQAGNTYEQYF.

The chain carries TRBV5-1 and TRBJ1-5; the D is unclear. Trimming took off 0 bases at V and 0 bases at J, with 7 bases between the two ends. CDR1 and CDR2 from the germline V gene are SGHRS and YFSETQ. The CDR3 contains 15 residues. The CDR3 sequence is CASSLGHHSNQPQHF. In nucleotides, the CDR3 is TGCGCCAGCAGCTTGGGACATCATAGCAATCAGCCCCAGCATTTT.

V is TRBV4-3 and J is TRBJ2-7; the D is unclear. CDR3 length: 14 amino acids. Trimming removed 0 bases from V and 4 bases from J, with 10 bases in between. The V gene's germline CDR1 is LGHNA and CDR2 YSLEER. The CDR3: CASSQEPGQYEQYF. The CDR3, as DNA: TGCGCCAGCAGCCAAGAACCAGGCCAGTACGAGCAGTACTTC.

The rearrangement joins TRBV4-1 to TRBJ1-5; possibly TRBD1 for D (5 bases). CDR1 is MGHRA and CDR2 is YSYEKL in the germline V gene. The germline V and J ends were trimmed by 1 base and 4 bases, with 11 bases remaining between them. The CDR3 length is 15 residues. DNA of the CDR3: TGCGCCAGCAGCCAAGCGGGGGTAGGAAATCAGCCCCAGCATTTT. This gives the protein CASSQAGVGNQPQHF.

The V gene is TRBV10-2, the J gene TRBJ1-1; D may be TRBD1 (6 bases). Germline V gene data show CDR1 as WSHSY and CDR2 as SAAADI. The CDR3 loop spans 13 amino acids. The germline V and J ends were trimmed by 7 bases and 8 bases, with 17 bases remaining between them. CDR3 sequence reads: CASTRGAGVEAFF. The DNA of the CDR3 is TGCGCCAGCACCAGGGGCGCCGGGGTCGAAGCTTTCTTT.

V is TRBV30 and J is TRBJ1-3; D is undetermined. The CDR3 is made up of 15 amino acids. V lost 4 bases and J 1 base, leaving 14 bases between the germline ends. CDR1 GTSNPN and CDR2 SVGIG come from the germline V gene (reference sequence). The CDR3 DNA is TGTGCCTGGACCCCTCAACTTGTTTCTGGAAACACCATATATTTT. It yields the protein CAWTPQLVSGNTIYF. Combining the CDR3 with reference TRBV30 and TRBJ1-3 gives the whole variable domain SQTIHQWPATLVQPVGSPLSLECTVEGTSNPNLYWYRQAAGRGLQLLFYSVGIGQISSEVPQNLSASRPQDRQFILSSKKLLLSDSGFYLCAWTPQLVSGNTIYFGEGSWLTVV.

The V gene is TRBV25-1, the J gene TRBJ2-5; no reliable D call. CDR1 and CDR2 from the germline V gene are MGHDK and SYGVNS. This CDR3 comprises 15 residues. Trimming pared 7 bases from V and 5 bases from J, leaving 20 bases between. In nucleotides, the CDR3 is TGTGCCAGCACTCCCCCGCCTCCTAACCCCGAGACCCAGTACTTC. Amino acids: CASTPPPPNPETQYF.

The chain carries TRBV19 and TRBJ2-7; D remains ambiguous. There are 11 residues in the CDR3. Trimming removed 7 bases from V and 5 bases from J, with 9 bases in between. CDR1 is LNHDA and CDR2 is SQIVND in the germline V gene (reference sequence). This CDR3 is CASKTGDEQYF. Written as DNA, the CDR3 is TGTGCCAGTAAGACCGGAGACGAGCAGTACTTC. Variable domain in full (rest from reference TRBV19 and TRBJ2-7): DGGITQSPKYLFRKEGQNVTLSCEQNLNHDAMYWYRQDPGQGLRLIYYSQIVNDFQKGDIAEGYSVSREKKESFPLTVTSAQKNPTAFYLCASKTGDEQYFGPGTRLTVT.

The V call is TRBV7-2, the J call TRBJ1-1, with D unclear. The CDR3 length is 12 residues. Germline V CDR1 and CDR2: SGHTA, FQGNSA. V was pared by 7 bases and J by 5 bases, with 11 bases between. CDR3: CASKSLATEAFF. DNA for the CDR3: TGTGCCAGCAAATCCTTGGCAACTGAAGCTTTCTTT. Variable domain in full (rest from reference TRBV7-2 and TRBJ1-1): GAGVSQSPSNKVTEKGKDVELRCDPISGHTALYWYRQSLGQGLEFLIYFQGNSAPDKSGLPSDRFSAERTGGSVSTLTIQRTQQEDSAVYLCASKSLATEAFFGQGTRLTVV.